This is a list of T cell receptor beta chains from one sample in a study of OX40 agonist ivuxolimab in advanced cancers. Using immunoSEQ multiplex PCR, the repertoire was profiled, and TCRdb retains in-frame clones only, with some absent. The table shows roughly 89,000 clones, with around 90% occurring only once. The sample was CD4+ or CD8+ T cells sorted from blood, taken in a trial of the OX40 agonist ivuxolimab. These receptors were collected from an adult with an advanced solid tumor such as melanoma, head and neck, liver or kidney cancer. Both conserved end residues are part of each CDR3. The D gene is left open where the match is weak. Size values are once, few and many counts, or a class for expanded clones, and some rows have none.

clone_size	j_call	d_call	v_call	cdr3_aa	cdr3_nt
NA	TRBJ2-7	TRBD1	TRBV7-2	CATGTGSYEQYF	TGTGCCACCGGGACAGGATCCTACGAGCAGTACTTC
NA	TRBJ1-2	NA	TRBV20-1	CSASNYGYTF	TGCAGTGCTAGCAACTATGGCTACACCTTC
NA	TRBJ1-2	NA	TRBV6-1	CASSERGGLYGYTF	TGTGCCAGCAGTGAGCGAGGAGGGCTATATGGCTACACCTTC
NA	TRBJ2-5	TRBD2	TRBV9	CASSVRPWTSGGETQYF	TGTGCCAGCAGCGTCCGTCCCTGGACTAGCGGGGGAGAGACCCAGTACTTC
NA	TRBJ2-7	TRBD1	TRBV18	CASSGTGYSYEQYF	TGTGCCAGCTCCGGGACAGGGTACTCCTACGAGCAGTACTTC
NA	TRBJ2-2	TRBD2	TRBV5-1	CASSRPLPLAGGYFAGELFF	TGCGCCAGCAGCAGACCGCTCCCCTTAGCGGGAGGGTATTTCGCCGGGGAGCTGTTTTTT
NA	TRBJ2-3	NA	TRBV5-1	CASSLASFKWDTQYF	TGCGCCAGCAGCTTGGCGAGCTTCAAATGGGATACGCAGTATTTT
NA	TRBJ2-3	NA	TRBV30	CAWSGPTVTDTQYF	TGTGCCTGGAGTGGGCCAACAGTGACAGATACGCAGTATTTT
few	TRBJ2-7	TRBD1	TRBV19	CASSIDIVESTGAYEQYF	TGTGCCAGTAGTATAGACATCGTTGAATCGACAGGGGCCTACGAGCAGTACTTC
NA	TRBJ2-1	TRBD1	TRBV10-2	CASRQQGSEQFF	TGCGCCAGCAGACAACAGGGGAGTGAGCAGTTCTTC
NA	TRBJ2-7	TRBD2	TRBV9	CASSVGSIAGGEQYF	TGTGCCAGCAGCGTGGGGAGTATAGCGGGAGGAGAGCAGTACTTC
NA	TRBJ2-7	NA	TRBV19	CEFHAYEQYF	TGTGAATTTCATGCCTACGAGCAGTACTTC
NA	TRBJ2-3	NA	TRBV7-9	CASSSINTQYF	TGTGCCAGCAGCTCCATCAATACGCAGTATTTT
NA	TRBJ2-1	NA	TRBV7-8	CASSAHRVARVNEQFF	TGTGCCAGCAGCGCCCACAGGGTCGCGCGTGTGAATGAGCAGTTCTTC
NA	TRBJ2-1	TRBD1	TRBV14	CASSQAGTGGHNEQFF	TGTGCCAGCAGCCAAGCGGGGACAGGGGGCCACAATGAGCAGTTCTTC
NA	TRBJ2-7	NA	TRBV6-6	CASSSPTEAYEQYF	TGTGCCAGCAGCTCCCCTACAGAGGCCTACGAGCAGTACTTC
NA	TRBJ2-5	TRBD1	TRBV18	CASSSTGGGETQYF	TGTGCCAGCTCGTCGACAGGGGGCGGTGAGACCCAGTACTTC
NA	TRBJ1-1	TRBD1	TRBV6-1	CASSERDRVRNTEAFF	TGTGCCAGCAGTGAAAGGGACAGGGTACGGAACACTGAAGCTTTCTTT
NA	TRBJ2-1	TRBD2	TRBV5-1	CASSDGLAADSYNEQFF	TGCGCCAGCAGCGACGGACTAGCGGCAGATTCCTACAATGAGCAGTTCTTC
NA	TRBJ2-7	TRBD2	TRBV10-3	CATLGLAGVEQYF	TGTGCCACGCTCGGACTAGCGGGAGTTGAGCAGTACTTC
NA	TRBJ2-7	NA	TRBV9	CASSPDPSPTYEQYF	TGTGCCAGCAGCCCGGACCCTAGCCCTACCTACGAGCAGTACTTC
NA	TRBJ2-1	TRBD2	TRBV30	CAWSAGLAGIRNEQFF	TGTGCCTGGAGTGCTGGACTAGCGGGAATTAGGAATGAGCAGTTCTTC
NA	TRBJ2-5	NA	TRBV11-2	CASSFPYQGGQTQYF	TGTGCCAGCAGCTTTCCCTACCAGGGAGGTCAGACCCAGTACTTC
NA	TRBJ1-3	NA	TRBV9	CASSVGDRRAGNTIYF	TGTGCCAGCAGCGTAGGAGACAGGAGGGCTGGAAACACCATATATTTT
NA	TRBJ1-3	TRBD1	TRBV11-3	CASSRRTGYSGNTIYF	TGTGCCAGCAGCCGAAGGACAGGCTACTCTGGAAACACCATATATTTT
NA	TRBJ1-5	NA	TRBV5-6	CASSSKGMGNQPQHF	TGTGCCAGCAGCTCTAAGGGGATGGGCAATCAGCCCCAGCATTTT
NA	TRBJ2-1	TRBD1	TRBV2	CASSERQGAIDEQFF	TGTGCCAGCAGTGAACGGCAGGGGGCGATCGATGAGCAGTTCTTC
NA	TRBJ1-3	NA	TRBV30	CAWSVGGTGNTIYF	TGTGCCTGGAGTGTCGGGGGGACTGGAAACACCATATATTTT
NA	TRBJ2-1	TRBD2	TRBV6-5	CASRLAGAYEQFF	TGTGCCAGCCGGCTAGCGGGAGCCTATGAGCAGTTCTTC
NA	TRBJ1-6	NA	TRBV10-3	CAISEFDAADYNSPLHF	TGTGCCATCAGTGAGTTCGACGCGGCGGACTATAATTCACCCCTCCACTTT
once	TRBJ1-4	NA	TRBV7-2	CASGVLNEKLFF	TGTGCCAGCGGGGTCCTGAATGAAAAACTGTTTTTT
NA	TRBJ2-3	TRBD2	TRBV12-5	CASGLVPDGTTEWDTQYF	TGTGCTAGTGGTTTGGTACCAGACGGGACTACCGAGTGGGATACGCAGTATTTT
NA	TRBJ2-5	TRBD1	TRBV13	CASSTRTGGETQYF	TGTGCCAGCAGCACCAGGACAGGGGGAGAGACCCAGTACTTC
NA	TRBJ2-7	NA	TRBV18	CASSPNTGREQYF	TGTGCCAGCTCACCAAATACAGGGAGGGAGCAGTACTTC
once	TRBJ2-1	NA	TRBV6-1	CASSPSDWNNEQFF	TGTGCCAGCAGTCCCTCCGACTGGAACAATGAGCAGTTCTTC
once	TRBJ1-6	TRBD1	TRBV6-1	CASSEIQGDSPLHF	TGTGCCAGCAGTGAAATTCAGGGGGATTCACCCCTCCACTTT
NA	TRBJ2-3	NA	TRBV6-6	CASSERLKGGDTQYF	TGTGCCAGCAGCGAACGGCTCAAGGGGGGGGATACGCAGTATTTT
NA	TRBJ2-7	TRBD1	TRBV7-9	CASSRGTGAYEQYF	TGTGCCAGCAGCCGGGGGACAGGGGCCTACGAGCAGTACTTC
NA	TRBJ1-1	NA	TRBV28	CASNSGGTEAFF	TGTGCCAGCAACTCTGGGGGCACTGAAGCTTTCTTT
once	TRBJ2-7	NA	TRBV5-5	CASSSRPGPYEQYF	TGTGCCAGCTCCTCCCGTCCAGGGCCCTACGAGCAGTACTTC
NA	TRBJ2-7	NA	TRBV10-1	CARIPATGTSYEQYF	TGCGCCAGGATCCCTGCGACAGGCACATCCTACGAGCAGTACTTC
NA	TRBJ2-5	NA	TRBV28	CASSSPSPETQYF	TGTGCCAGCAGTTCTCCAAGCCCTGAGACCCAGTACTTC
medium-sized	TRBJ1-5	TRBD1	TRBV19	CASSLQGNSNQPQHF	TGTGCCAGTAGTCTACAGGGGAATAGCAATCAGCCCCAGCATTTT
NA	TRBJ1-2	NA	TRBV28	CASGSGVAYGYTF	TGTGCCAGCGGGTCAGGGGTTGCCTATGGCTACACCTTC
NA	TRBJ2-1	TRBD2	TRBV11-2	CASSLEGLAQQFF	TGTGCCAGCAGCTTAGAGGGACTAGCGCAGCAGTTCTTC
NA	TRBJ2-7	TRBD2	TRBV7-8	CASSLVDSRERQYF	TGTGCCAGCAGCTTAGTAGATTCGCGGGAGCGGCAGTACTTC
NA	TRBJ2-3	NA	TRBV27	CASRQGPDTQYF	TGTGCCAGCAGACAGGGCCCAGATACGCAGTATTTT
once	TRBJ2-7	TRBD1	TRBV5-6	CASSPRGREQYF	TGTGCCAGCAGCCCCAGGGGGCGGGAGCAGTACTTC
NA	TRBJ2-1	TRBD1	TRBV28	CASRTTGQGREQFF	TGTGCCAGCAGAACAACCGGACAGGGCCGGGAGCAGTTCTTC
NA	TRBJ2-2	NA	TRBV19	CASSTGRDTYTGELFF	TGTGCCAGTAGTACGGGTCGGGACACATACACCGGGGAGCTGTTTTTT
once	TRBJ2-1	TRBD2	TRBV5-1	CASSFAPGTSGIEQFF	TGCGCCAGCAGCTTCGCCCCCGGGACTAGCGGGATTGAGCAGTTCTTC
NA	TRBJ1-5	NA	TRBV7-2	CASSLGFDRGSNQPQHF	TGTGCCAGCAGCTTAGGTTTTGACCGGGGGAGCAATCAGCCCCAGCATTTT
NA	TRBJ2-7	TRBD2	TRBV5-4	CASSPTSGNYEQYF	TGTGCCAGCAGCCCGACTAGCGGGAACTACGAGCAGTACTTC
NA	TRBJ1-1	NA	TRBV28	CASSQKMNTEAFF	TGTGCCAGCAGTCAAAAGATGAACACTGAAGCTTTCTTT
NA	TRBJ1-3	NA	TRBV9	CASSTRSRGGNTIYF	TGTGCCAGCAGCACACGGTCCCGCGGGGGAAACACCATATATTTT
NA	TRBJ2-1	TRBD2	TRBV19	CASSTSGRGNEQFF	TGTGCCAGTAGTACTAGCGGGAGGGGGAATGAGCAGTTCTTC
NA	TRBJ2-3	TRBD2	TRBV25-1	CASSEWTSGTFRF	TGTGCCAGCAGTGAATGGACTAGCGGGACTTTCCGTTTT